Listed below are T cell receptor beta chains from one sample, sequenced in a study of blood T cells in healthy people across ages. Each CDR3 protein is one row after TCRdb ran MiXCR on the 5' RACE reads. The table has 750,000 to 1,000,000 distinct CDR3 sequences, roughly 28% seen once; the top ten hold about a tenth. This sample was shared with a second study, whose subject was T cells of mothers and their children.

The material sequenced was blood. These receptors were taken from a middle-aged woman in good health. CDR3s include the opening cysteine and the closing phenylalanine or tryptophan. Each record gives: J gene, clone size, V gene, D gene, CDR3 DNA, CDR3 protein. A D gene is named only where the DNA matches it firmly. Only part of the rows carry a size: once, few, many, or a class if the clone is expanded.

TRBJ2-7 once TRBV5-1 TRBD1 TGCGCCAGCAGCTTGTCGGCCGACAGGGGCAATGAGCAGTACTTC CASSLSADRGNEQYF
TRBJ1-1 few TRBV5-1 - TGCGCCAGCAGCTCTTCCCCAGGGTCTTTCACTGAAGCTTTCTTT CASSSSPGSFTEAFF
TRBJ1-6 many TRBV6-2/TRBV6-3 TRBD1 TGTGCCAGCAGTTCGACAGGGGTTCATTCACCCCTCCACTTT CASSSTGVHSPLHF
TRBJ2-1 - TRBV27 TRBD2 TGTGCCAGCAGTCCTCCCCTATCAAGCGGGGGGGCTGATGAGCAGTTCTTC CASSPPLSSGGADEQFF
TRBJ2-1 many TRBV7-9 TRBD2 TGTGCCAGCAGCTCCCCCCCCGGGGGGAGCTCCTACAATGAGCAGTTCTTC CASSSPPGGSSYNEQFF
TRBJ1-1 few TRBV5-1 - TGCGCCAGCAGCTTGAAGGTCGGCAGGGACGATTTCACTGAAGCTTTCTTT CASSLKVGRDDFTEAFF
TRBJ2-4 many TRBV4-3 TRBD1 TGCGCCAGCAGCCAAGGGAACAGGGGAGACATTCAGTACTTC CASSQGNRGDIQYF
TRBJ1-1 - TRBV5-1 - TGCGCCAGCAGAAATACAGAGGGAACTGAAGCTTTCTTT CASRNTEGTEAFF
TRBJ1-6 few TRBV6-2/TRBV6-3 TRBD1 TGTGCCAGCAGTCACCTCGAGGGGGCTAATTCACCCCTCCACTTT CASSHLEGANSPLHF
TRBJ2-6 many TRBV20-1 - TGCAGTGCGCAGGATGCTGGGGCCAACGTCCTGACTTTC CSAQDAGANVLTF
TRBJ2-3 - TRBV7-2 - TGTGCCAGCAGGCGAGCGGCCCACACAGATACGCAGTATTTT CASRRAAHTDTQYF
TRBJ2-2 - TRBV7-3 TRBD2 TGTGCCAGCAGCTCATGGACTAGCGGGGGGGGTGACGGGGAGCTGTTTTTT CASSSWTSGGGDGELFF
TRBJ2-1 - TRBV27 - TGTGCCAGCAGACCAGCGGGCCCTAACAATGGGCAGTTCTTC CASRPAGPNNGQFF
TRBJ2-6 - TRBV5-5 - TGTGCCAGCAGCTTGGGAGGTGGGAGCCTGACGGCCAACGTCCTGACTTTC CASSLGGGSLTANVLTF
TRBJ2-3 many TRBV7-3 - TGTGCCAGCAGCTTAATGGGGACTCCGACAGATACGCAGTATTTT CASSLMGTPTDTQYF
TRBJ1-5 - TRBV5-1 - TGCGCCAGCAGCTGGATACCGCAAGGGCAGCCCCAGCATTTT CASSWIPQGQPQHF
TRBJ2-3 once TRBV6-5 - TGTGCCAGCAGTTACTCGAATCAGGGCACAGATACGCAGTATTTT CASSYSNQGTDTQYF
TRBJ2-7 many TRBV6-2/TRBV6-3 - TGTGCCAGCAGCCAGATGGGGGCAGGGGACGAGCAGTACTTC CASSQMGAGDEQYF
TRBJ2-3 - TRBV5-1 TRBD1 TGCGCCGGCACCAAGACAGGGGGGGAAGATACGCAGTATTTT CAGTKTGGEDTQYF
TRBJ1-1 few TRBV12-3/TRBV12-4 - TGTGCCAGCAGTTTGGACATGTTTACTGAGGCTTTCTTT CASSLDMFTEAFF
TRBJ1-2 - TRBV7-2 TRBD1 TGTGCCAGCAGCCGGGGACAGGGGGCGGATGGCTACACCTTC CASSRGQGADGYTF
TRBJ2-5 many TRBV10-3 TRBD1 TGTGCCATCAGTGAGTCCGACAGGGGGGAGACCCAGTACTTC CAISESDRGETQYF
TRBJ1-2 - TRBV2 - TGTGCCAGCAGTCACGGGGATGCCTATGGCTACACCTTC CASSHGDAYGYTF
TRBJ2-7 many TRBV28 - TGTGCCAGCAGTTTCTCCGGACAAATCTACGAGCAGTACTTC CASSFSGQIYEQYF
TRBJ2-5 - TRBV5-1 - TGCGCCAGCAACAAGAGGGGGGACCTGCTGGAGACCCAGTACTTC CASNKRGDLLETQYF
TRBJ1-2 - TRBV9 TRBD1 TGTGCCAGCAGCCCTCTCACAGGGGGCGCGGGGGGCTACACCTTC CASSPLTGGAGGYTF
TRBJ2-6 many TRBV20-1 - TGCAGTGCTGCCCGGGGTAACGGGGCCAACGTCCTGACTTTC CSAARGNGANVLTF
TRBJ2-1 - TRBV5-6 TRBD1 TGTGCCAGTTTCGGGGACAGCCTCTCCTACAATGAGCAGTTCTTC CASFGDSLSYNEQFF
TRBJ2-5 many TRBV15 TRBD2 TGTGCCACCAGCAGTCGGACTAGCCACCAAGAGACCCAGTACTTC CATSSRTSHQETQYF
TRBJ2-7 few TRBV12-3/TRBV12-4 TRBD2 TGTGCCAGCAGAGCCCGGACTAGCGGGGAGATCTCCTACGAGCAGTACTTC CASRARTSGEISYEQYF
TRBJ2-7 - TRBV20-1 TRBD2 TGCAGTGCTACTAGCGGACCTGATGAGCAGTACTTC CSATSGPDEQYF
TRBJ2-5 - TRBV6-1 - TGTGCCAGCAGTGAAGCGGACGGTATACTCCAAGAGACCCAGTACTTC CASSEADGILQETQYF
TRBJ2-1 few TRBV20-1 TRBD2 TGCAGTGGGAACGATGGGGGACTAGGATACAATGAGCAGTTCTTC CSGNDGGLGYNEQFF
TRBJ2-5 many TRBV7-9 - TGTGCCAGCAGCTTGGTTCAGGGTCCAGAGACCCAGTACTTC CASSLVQGPETQYF